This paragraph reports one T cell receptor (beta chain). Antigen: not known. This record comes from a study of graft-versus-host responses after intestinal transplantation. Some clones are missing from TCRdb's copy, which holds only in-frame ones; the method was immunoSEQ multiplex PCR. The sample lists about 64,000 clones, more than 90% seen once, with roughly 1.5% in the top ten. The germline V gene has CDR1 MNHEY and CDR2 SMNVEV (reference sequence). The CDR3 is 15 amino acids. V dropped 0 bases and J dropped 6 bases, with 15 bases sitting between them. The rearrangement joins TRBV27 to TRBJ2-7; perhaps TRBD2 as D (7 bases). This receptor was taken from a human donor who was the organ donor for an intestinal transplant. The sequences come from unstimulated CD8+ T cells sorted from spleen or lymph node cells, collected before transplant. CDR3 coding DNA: TGTGCCAGCAGTTTATCGGCGGGGGCGATGGCCGAGCAGTACTTC. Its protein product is CASSLSAGAMAEQYF.